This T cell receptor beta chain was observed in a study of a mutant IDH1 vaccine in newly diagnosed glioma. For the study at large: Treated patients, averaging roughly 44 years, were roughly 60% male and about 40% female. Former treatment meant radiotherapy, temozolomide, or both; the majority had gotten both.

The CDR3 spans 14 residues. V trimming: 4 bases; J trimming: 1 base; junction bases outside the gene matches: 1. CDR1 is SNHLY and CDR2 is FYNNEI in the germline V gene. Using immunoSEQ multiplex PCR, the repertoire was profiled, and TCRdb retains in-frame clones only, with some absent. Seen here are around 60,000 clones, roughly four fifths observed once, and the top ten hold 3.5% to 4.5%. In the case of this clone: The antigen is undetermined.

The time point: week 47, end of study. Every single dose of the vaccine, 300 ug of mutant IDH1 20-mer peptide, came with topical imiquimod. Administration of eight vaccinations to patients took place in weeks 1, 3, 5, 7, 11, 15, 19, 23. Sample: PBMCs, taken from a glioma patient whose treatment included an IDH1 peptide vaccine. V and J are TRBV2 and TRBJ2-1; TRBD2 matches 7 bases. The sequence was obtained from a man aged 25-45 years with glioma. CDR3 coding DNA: TGTGCCAGCAGTGCCGGGGGGTCCTACAATGAGCAGTTCTTC. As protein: CASSAGGSYNEQFF.